This T cell receptor beta chain is drawn from a study of T cells in Graves' hyperthyroidism and ophthalmopathy. Study-wide results and caveats: Model output signaled ophthalmopathy a median around 6.9 months ahead of onset.

RNA transcripts provided the source from which TCR beta CDR3 regions were amplified. The HTBI primer set served for first-round RT-PCR of the TCR CDR3. TCRdb processed the multiplex PCR reads anew with MiXCR; each CDR3 protein has one entry. Altogether a few hundred thousand distinct CDR3 sequences are present, 15% to 20% being singletons, with the ten largest covering about 41%. Details on this clonotype: The antigen remains undetermined. Given a much more abundant clone one base away, this may be a read error.

The receptor was derived from a man aged 40-55 years with Graves' hyperthyroidism. Source material: blood.

CDR3 sequence reads: CAISYGSPGGSYGYTF. The CDR3, as DNA: TGTGCCATCAGTTATGGGTCGCCAGGAGGGAGCTATGGCTACACCTTC. V gene TRBV10-3 combines with J gene TRBJ1-2; D uncertain. The germline gives CDR1 ENHRY, CDR2 SYGVKD. This CDR3 has 16 amino acids. V lost 5 bases, J lost 4 bases, and 20 bases lay in between.